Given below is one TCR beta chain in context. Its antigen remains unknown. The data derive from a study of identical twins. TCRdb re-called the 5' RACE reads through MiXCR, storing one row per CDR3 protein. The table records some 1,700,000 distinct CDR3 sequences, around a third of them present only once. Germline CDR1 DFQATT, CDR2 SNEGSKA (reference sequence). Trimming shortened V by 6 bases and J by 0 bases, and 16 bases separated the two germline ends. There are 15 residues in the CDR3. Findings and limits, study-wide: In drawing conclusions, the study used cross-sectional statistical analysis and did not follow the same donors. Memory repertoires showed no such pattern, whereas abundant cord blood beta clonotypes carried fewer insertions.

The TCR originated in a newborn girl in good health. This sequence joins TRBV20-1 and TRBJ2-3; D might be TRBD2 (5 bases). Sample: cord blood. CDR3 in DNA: TGCAGTGCCACCAAGGACTTTACTAGCACAGATACGCAGTATTTT. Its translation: CSATKDFTSTDTQYF.